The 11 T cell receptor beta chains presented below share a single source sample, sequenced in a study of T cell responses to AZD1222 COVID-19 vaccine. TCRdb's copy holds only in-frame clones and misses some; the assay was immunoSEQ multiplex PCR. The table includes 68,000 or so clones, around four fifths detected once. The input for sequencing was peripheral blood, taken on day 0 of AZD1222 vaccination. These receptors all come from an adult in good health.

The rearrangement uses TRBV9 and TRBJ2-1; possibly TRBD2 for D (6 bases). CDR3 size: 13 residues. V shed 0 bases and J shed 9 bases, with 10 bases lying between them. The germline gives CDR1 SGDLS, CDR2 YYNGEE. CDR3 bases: TGTGCCAGCAGCGTAGCGGGAGTAGGTGAGCAGTTCTTC. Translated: CASSVAGVGEQFF.

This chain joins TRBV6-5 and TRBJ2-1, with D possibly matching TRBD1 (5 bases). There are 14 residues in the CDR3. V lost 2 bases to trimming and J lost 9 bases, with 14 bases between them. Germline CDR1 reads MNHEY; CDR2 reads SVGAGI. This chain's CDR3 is CASSYEGRDVEQFF. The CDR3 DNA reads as TGTGCCAGCAGTTACGAAGGCAGGGATGTTGAGCAGTTCTTC.

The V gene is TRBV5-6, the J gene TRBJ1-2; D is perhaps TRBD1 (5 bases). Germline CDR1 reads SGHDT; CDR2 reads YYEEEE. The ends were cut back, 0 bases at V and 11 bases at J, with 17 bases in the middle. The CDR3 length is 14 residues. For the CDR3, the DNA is TGTGCCAGCAGCTTGGATGCAGGAAGCCGGGGGTACACCTTC. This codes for CASSLDAGSRGYTF.

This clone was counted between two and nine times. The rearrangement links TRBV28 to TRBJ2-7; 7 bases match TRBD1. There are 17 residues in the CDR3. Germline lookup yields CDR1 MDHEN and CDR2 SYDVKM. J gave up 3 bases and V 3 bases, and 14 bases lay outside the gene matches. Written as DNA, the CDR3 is TGTGCCAGCAGTTTCTACAGGGGTTCACTTTATGGCTACGAGCAGTACTTC. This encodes CASSFYRGSLYGYEQYF.

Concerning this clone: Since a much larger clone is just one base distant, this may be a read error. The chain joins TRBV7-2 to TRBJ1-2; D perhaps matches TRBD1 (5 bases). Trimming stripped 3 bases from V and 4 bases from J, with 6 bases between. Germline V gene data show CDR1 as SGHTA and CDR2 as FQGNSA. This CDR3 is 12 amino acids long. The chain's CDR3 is CASSLGGYGYTF. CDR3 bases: TGTGCCAGCAGCTTGGGGGGCTATGGCTACACCTTC.

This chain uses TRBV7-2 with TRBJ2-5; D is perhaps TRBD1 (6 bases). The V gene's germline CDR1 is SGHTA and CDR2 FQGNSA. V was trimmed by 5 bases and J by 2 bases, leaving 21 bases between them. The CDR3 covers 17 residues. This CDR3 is CASSPQLGAGEQETQYF. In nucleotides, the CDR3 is TGTGCCAGCAGCCCGCAACTCGGGGCAGGGGAACAAGAGACCCAGTACTTC.

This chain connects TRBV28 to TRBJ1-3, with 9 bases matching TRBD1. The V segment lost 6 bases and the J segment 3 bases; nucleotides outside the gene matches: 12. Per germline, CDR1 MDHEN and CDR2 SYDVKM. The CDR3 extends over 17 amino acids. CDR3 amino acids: CASSSTGGRDFGNTIYF. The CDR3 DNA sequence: TGTGCCAGCAGCTCTACAGGGGGCCGGGATTTTGGAAACACCATATATTTT.

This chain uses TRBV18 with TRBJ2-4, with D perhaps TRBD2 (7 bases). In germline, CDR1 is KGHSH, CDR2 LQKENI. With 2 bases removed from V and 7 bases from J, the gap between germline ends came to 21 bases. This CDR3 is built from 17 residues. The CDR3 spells CASSPSSLRRGHNIQYF. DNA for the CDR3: TGTGCCAGCTCACCATCGTCCCTCAGGCGGGGGCACAACATTCAGTACTTC.

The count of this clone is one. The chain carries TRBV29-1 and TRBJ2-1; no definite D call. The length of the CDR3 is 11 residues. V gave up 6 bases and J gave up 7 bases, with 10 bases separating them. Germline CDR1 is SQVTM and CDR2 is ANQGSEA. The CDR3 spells CSVPVSNEQFF. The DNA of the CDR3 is TGCAGCGTACCCGTTTCGAATGAGCAGTTCTTC.

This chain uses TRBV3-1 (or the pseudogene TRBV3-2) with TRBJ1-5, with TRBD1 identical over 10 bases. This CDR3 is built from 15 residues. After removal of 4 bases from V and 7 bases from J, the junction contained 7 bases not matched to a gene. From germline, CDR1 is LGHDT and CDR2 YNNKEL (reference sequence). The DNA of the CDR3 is TGTGCCAGCAGCCCGCCCGGGACAGGGGACCAGCCCCAGCATTTT. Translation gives CASSPPGTGDQPQHF.

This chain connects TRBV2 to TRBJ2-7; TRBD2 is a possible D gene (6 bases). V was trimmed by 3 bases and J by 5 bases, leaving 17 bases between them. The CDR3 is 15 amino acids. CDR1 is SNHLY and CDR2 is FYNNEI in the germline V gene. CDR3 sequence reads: CASSEGWRGWNEQYF. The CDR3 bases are TGTGCCAGCAGTGAGGGGTGGAGGGGTTGGAACGAGCAGTACTTC.